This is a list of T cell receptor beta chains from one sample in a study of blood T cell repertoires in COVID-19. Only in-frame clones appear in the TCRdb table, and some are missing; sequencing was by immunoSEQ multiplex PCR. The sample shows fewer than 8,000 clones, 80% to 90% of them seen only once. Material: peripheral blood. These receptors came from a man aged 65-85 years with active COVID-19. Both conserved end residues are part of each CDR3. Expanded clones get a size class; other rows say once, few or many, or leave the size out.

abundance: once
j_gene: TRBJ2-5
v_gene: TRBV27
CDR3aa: CASRGGQQETQYF

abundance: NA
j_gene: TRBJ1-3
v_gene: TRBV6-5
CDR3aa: CASGDRNSGNTIYF

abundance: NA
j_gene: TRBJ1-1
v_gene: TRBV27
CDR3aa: CASRLRRATNTEAFF

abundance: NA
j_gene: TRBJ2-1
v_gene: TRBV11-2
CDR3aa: CASSLGQNNEQFF

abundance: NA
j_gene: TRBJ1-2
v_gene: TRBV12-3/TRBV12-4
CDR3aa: CASSSGSHYGYTF

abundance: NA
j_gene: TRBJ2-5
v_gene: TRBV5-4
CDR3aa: CASSSSQVPGTQYF

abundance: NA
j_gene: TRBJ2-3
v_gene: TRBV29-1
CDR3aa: CSVVARRTTDTQYF

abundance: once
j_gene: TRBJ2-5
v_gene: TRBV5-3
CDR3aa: CARSHTRLVQETQYF

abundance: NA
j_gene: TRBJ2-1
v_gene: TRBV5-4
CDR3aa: CASSADSVGHNEQFF

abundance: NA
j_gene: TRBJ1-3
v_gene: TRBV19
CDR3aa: CASSVRTGTSGNTIYF

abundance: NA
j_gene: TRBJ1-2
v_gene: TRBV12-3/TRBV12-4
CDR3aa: CASSLNRVGYTF

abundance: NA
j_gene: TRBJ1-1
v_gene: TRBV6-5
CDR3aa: CASSRLPDRTTEAFF

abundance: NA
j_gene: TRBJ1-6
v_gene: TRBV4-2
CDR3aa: CASSQFSGGNSPLHF

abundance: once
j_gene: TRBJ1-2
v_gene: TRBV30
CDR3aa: CAWNRFDGYGYTF

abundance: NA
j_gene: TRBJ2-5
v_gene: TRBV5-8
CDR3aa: CASSSTGQSKAETQYF

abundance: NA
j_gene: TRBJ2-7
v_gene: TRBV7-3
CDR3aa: CASSPGTGGGQYF

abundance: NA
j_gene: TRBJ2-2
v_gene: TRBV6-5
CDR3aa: CASRAQTNTGELFF

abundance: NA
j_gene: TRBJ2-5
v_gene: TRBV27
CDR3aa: CASSLAGSWQETQYF

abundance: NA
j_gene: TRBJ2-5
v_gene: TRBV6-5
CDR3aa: CASSYNGQGQETQYF

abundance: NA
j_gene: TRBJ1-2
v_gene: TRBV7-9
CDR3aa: CASSLGTGANYGYTF

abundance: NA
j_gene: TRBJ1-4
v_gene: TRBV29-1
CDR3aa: CSGLTATNEKLFF

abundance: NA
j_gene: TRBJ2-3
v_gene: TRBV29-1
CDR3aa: CSLLAGGRADTQYF

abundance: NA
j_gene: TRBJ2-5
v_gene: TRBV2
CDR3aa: CASSDGILQETQYF

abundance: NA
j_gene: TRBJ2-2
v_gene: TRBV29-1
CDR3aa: CSVEAGDNTGELFF

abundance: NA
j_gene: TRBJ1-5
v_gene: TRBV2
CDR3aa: CASSVEQRAPQHF

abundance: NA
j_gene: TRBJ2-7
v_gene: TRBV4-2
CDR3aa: CASSPGTRGYEQYF

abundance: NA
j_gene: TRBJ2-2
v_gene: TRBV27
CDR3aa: CASEGFTGELFF

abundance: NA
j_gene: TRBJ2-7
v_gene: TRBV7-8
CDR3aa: CASSLTQGGEQYF

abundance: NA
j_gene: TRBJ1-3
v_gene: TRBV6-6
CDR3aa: CASSHGGSGNTIYF

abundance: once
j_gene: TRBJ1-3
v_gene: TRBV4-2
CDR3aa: CASSPVGGGNTIYF

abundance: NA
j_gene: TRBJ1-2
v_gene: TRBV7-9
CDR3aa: CASSLGTLVVANYGYTF

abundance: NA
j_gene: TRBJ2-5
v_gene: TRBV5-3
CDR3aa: CARSPAGSGPETQYF